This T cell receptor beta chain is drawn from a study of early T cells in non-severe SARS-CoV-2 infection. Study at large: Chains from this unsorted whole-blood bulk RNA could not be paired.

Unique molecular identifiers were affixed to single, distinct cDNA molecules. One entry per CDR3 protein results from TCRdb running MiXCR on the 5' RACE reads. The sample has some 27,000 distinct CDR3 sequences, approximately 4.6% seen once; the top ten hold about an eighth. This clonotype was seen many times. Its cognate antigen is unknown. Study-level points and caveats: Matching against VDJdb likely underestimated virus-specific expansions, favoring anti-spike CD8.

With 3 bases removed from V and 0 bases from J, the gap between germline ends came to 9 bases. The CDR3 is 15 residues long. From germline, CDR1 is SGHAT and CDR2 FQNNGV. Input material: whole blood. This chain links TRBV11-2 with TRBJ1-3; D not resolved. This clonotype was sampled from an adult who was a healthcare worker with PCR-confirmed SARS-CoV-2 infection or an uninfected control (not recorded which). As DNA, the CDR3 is TGTGCCAGCAGCTTGCAACTAAGCTCTGGAAACACCATATATTTT. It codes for CASSLQLSSGNTIYF.